These 26 T cell receptor beta chains share one sample of origin, sequenced in a study of technical replicates of blood from a few donors. Generated by immunoSEQ multiplex PCR, the TCRdb table keeps only in-frame clones and is missing some. The data show roughly 81,000 clones, just over 85% seen once. Sequencing used PBMCs. Receptor source: a human donor in good health. Some clones in this sample may be carry-over from other donors' samples.

The CDR3 sequence is CASSRTGGNTEAFF. The CDR3 bases are TGTGCCAGCAGTAGGACAGGGGGGAACACTGAAGCTTTCTTT. J is TRBJ1-1 and V is TRBV27; TRBD1 agrees at 10 bases. The germline V gene encodes CDR1 MNHEY and CDR2 SMNVEV (reference sequence). The CDR3 loop spans 14 amino acids. V trimming: 5 bases; J trimming: 1 base; junction bases outside the gene matches: 1.

The rearrangement uses TRBV5-1 and TRBJ2-7; TRBD1 is a possible D gene (6 bases). This CDR3 has 13 residues. V shed 2 bases and J shed 2 bases, with 8 bases lying between them. From germline, CDR1 is SGHRS and CDR2 YFSETQ. The CDR3 DNA follows: TGCGCCAGCAGCTTCCAGGGGACCTACGAGCAGTACTTC. Amino acids: CASSFQGTYEQYF.

This clone was seen a handful of times. The chain recombines TRBV29-1 with TRBJ1-1; D is ambiguous. The CDR3 loop spans 15 amino acids. Trimming cost V 3 bases and J 1 base, with 15 bases left between them. The germline V gene has CDR1 SQVTM and CDR2 ANQGSEA. In DNA, the CDR3 is TGCAGCGTTGATAGGAGGGTACTAGCGAACACTGAAGCTTTCTTT. Its protein is CSVDRRVLANTEAFF.

The chain employs TRBV23-1 and TRBJ1-2; D gene ambiguous. TRBV23-1 is an ORF, and what it does is uncertain. The CDR3 length is 14 residues. V dropped 10 bases and J dropped 1 base, with 16 bases sitting between them. The DNA for the CDR3 is TGCGCCACCTCAATAAGAGGGTTTAACTATGGCTACACCTTC. Its protein is CATSIRGFNYGYTF.

This chain joins TRBV30 and TRBJ2-7; 11 positions agree with TRBD2. V shed 5 bases, J shed 1 base, and the junction held 10 bases outside the gene matches. This CDR3 contains 16 residues. Germline-derived CDR1 and CDR2 are GTSNPN and SVGIG (reference sequence). In DNA, the CDR3 is TGTGCCTGGGACCGGGGGACTAGCGGAACTTCCTACGAGCAGTACTTC. Amino acids: CAWDRGTSGTSYEQYF.

The rearrangement links TRBV14 to TRBJ1-2, with 7 bases identical to TRBD1. The V gene's germline CDR1 is SGHDN and CDR2 FVKESK. The junction had 11 bases not matched to a gene; V was cut back by 2 bases and J by 8 bases. The CDR3 extends over 15 amino acids. CDR3 nucleotides: TGTGCCAGCAGCCAACGACAGGGATCGAACAGGGGCTACACCTTC. Translation: CASSQRQGSNRGYTF.

This chain uses TRBV10-3 with TRBJ1-5; D gene uncertain. Trimming shortened V by 10 bases and J by 3 bases, and 16 bases separated the two germline ends. Germline CDR1 ENHRY, CDR2 SYGVKD. This CDR3 region has 14 residues. The CDR3 is CATGLDGNNQPQHF. The DNA of the CDR3 is TGTGCCACCGGCCTCGACGGGAACAATCAGCCCCAGCATTTT.

This chain joins TRBV7-2 and TRBJ2-7, with TRBD2 identical over 7 bases. CDR1 is SGHTA and CDR2 is FQGNSA in the germline V gene. Losses at the gene ends were 5 bases for V and 5 bases for J; bases not matched to a gene: 12. This CDR3 spans 15 amino acids. The CDR3, as DNA: TGTGCCAGCAGCCCCCCGGGGGGTACCGTCCACGAGCAGTACTTC. It translates to CASSPPGGTVHEQYF.

The chain carries TRBV18 and TRBJ1-4; no definite D call. The germline V gene has CDR1 KGHSH and CDR2 LQKENI. The CDR3 is 16 residues long. V shed 8 bases and J shed 0 bases, with 16 bases lying between them. The CDR3 sequence is CASTLVRASTNEKLFF. The CDR3 DNA reads TGTGCCAGCACCCTAGTGAGGGCCTCAACTAATGAAAAACTGTTTTTT.

V gene TRBV19 combines with J gene TRBJ1-1; D unresolved. Trimming took off 1 base at V and 4 bases at J, with 10 bases between the two ends. CDR3 length equals 14 residues. Germline V gene lookup returns CDR1 LNHDA and CDR2 SQIVND (reference sequence). The chain's CDR3 is CASSIVGVGTEAFF. CDR3 DNA sequence: TGTGCCAGTAGTATAGTTGGAGTGGGCACTGAAGCTTTCTTT.

The V gene is TRBV7-3, the J gene TRBJ2-3; TRBD2 aligns across 7 bases. CDR3 size: 15 residues. The junction had 6 bases not matched to a gene; V was cut back by 2 bases and J by 4 bases. Per the germline V gene, CDR1 is SGHTA and CDR2 is FQGTGA. The CDR3 DNA follows: TGTGCCAGCAGCTTAGAGCGGGGTGGTGCAGATACGCAGTATTTT. Its protein product is CASSLERGGADTQYF.

This clone was seen just once. This sequence joins TRBV6-6 and TRBJ2-2; D unclear. V lost 1 base to trimming and J lost 6 bases, with 12 bases between them. The germline CDR1 and CDR2 sequences are MNHNY and SVGAGI (reference sequence). The CDR3 sequence is 15 residues long. The CDR3 DNA reads TGTGCCAGCAGTTACTATTCTGGTTCGGCCGGGGAGCTGTTTTTT. It codes for CASSYYSGSAGELFF.

The V gene is TRBV7-9, the J gene TRBJ1-4; D remains unclear. CDR3 length equals 14 residues. Germline CDR1 reads SEHNR; CDR2 reads FQNEAQ (reference sequence). The V and J ends lost 4 bases and 3 bases respectively, with 9 bases between them. The CDR3 nucleotides read TGTGCCAGCAGCTCACGGTCCTCTAATGAAAAACTGTTTTTT. As protein: CASSSRSSNEKLFF.

The rearrangement links TRBV5-6 to TRBJ1-6; TRBD1 matches 7 bases. Germline CDR1 reads SGHDT; CDR2 reads YYEEEE. V lost 4 bases, J lost 7 bases, and 2 bases stayed unmatched. CDR3 length: 13 amino acids. CDR3 nucleotides: TGTGCCAGCAGCGGGACAGAGAATTCACCCCTCCACTTT. Amino acid sequence: CASSGTENSPLHF.

The CDR3 bases are TGTGCCAGCAGCTTATTGGTCAGCGCTGGAAACACCATATATTTT. Translating it yields CASSLLVSAGNTIYF. V usage is TRBV7-2 and J usage is TRBJ1-3; D is unresolved. The CDR3 has 15 amino acids. Germline CDR1 SGHTA, CDR2 FQGNSA. Trimming cost V 2 bases and J 2 bases, with 10 bases left between them. The full variable domain, in which reference TRBV7-2 and TRBJ1-3 provide the parts outside the CDR3, is GAGVSQSPSNKVTEKGKDVELRCDPISGHTALYWYRQSLGQGLEFLIYFQGNSAPDKSGLPSDRFSAERTGGSVSTLTIQRTQQEDSAVYLCASSLLVSAGNTIYFGEGSWLTVV.

This CDR3 is CASIGTGWTGELFF. As DNA, the CDR3 is TGTGCCAGCATCGGGACAGGGTGGACCGGGGAGCTGTTTTTT. The V call is TRBV2, the J call TRBJ2-2, with 9 bases identical to TRBD1. Germline V gene lookup returns CDR1 SNHLY and CDR2 FYNNEI. The CDR3 has 14 residues. V was clipped by 7 bases and J by 5 bases; unmatched bases: 5.

This sequence joins TRBV7-9 and TRBJ2-3, with D unresolved. This CDR3 has 13 amino acids. Per germline, CDR1 SEHNR and CDR2 FQNEAQ (reference sequence). V was shortened by 5 bases and J by 0 bases, with 6 bases between the two germline ends. The CDR3 loop reads CASSLPSTDTQYF. CDR3 DNA sequence: TGTGCCAGCAGCCTACCTAGCACAGATACGCAGTATTTT.

The rearrangement uses TRBV7-3 and TRBJ2-1, with D perhaps matching TRBD2 (5 bases). V lost 5 bases and J lost 1, with 18 bases in between. The germline V gene has CDR1 SGHTA and CDR2 FQGTGA. The CDR3 length is 17 residues. The CDR3 spells CASSPRTGQSSYNEQFF. The CDR3 DNA reads TGTGCCAGCAGCCCCCGGACTGGCCAGTCATCCTACAATGAGCAGTTCTTC.

This chain joins TRBV27 and TRBJ1-5, with TRBD1 matching over 9 bases. The CDR3 spans 15 residues. CDR1 and CDR2 (germline): MNHEY, SMNVEV (reference sequence). The ends lost 6 bases at V and 4 bases at J; junction bases unmatched: 7. Written as DNA, the CDR3 is TGTGCCAGCAGCTGGAGACAGGGGGAAAATCAGCCCCAGCATTTT. This sequence encodes CASSWRQGENQPQHF.

The genes are TRBV5-1 and TRBJ2-5; 7 positions match TRBD1. Germline CDR1 and CDR2: SGHRS and YFSETQ. CDR3 length equals 15 residues. V lost 4 bases, J lost 2 bases, and 8 bases stayed unmatched. CDR3: CASSLWTGYQETQYF. As DNA, the CDR3 is TGCGCCAGCAGCCTATGGACAGGCTATCAAGAGACCCAGTACTTC. Looking up the rest from reference TRBV5-1 and TRBJ2-5 gives the full variable domain: KAGVTQTPRYLIKTRGQQVTLSCSPISGHRSVSWYQQTPGQGLQFLFEYFSETQRNKGNFPGRFSGRQFSNSRSEMNVSTLELGDSALYLCASSLWTGYQETQYFGPGTRLLVL.

The V and J genes are TRBV7-9 and TRBJ2-1; maybe TRBD2 (5 bases). V was clipped by 5 bases and J by 0 bases, with 11 bases between them. The germline CDR1 and CDR2 sequences are SEHNR and FQNEAQ (reference sequence). The CDR3 length is 15 residues. The CDR3 DNA reads as TGTGCCAGCAGCACAGCGGAGAACTCCTACAATGAGCAGTTCTTC. This sequence encodes CASSTAENSYNEQFF.

V gene TRBV29-1 combines with J gene TRBJ1-3; no reliable D call. There are 17 residues in the CDR3. Looked up from germline, CDR1 is SQVTM and CDR2 is ANQGSEA. Trimming took off 0 bases at V and 0 bases at J, with 15 bases between the two ends. CDR3 nucleotides: TGCAGCGTTGAAGATCGTAGCAGCCCCAGCTCTGGAAACACCATATATTTT. It translates to CSVEDRSSPSSGNTIYF.

The rearrangement joins TRBV7-6 to TRBJ1-2; 10 bases are a match to TRBD1. The CDR3 spans 14 residues. Germline V CDR1 and CDR2: SGHVS, FNYEAQ. The trim removed 1 base at V and 4 bases at J, leaving 0 bases unmatched. Here the CDR3 DNA reads TGTGCCAGCAGCTTAGGGACAGGGGGCTATGGCTACACCTTC. It translates to CASSLGTGGYGYTF.

The CDR3 loop is CASSDSGGEGEQFF. CDR3 coding DNA: TGTGCCAGCAGTGACTCCGGGGGAGAGGGTGAGCAGTTCTTC. The chain joins TRBV6-4 to TRBJ2-1, with D perhaps TRBD2 (6 bases). Germline lookup yields CDR1 MRHNA and CDR2 SNTAGT. The CDR3 has 14 amino acids. Trimming stripped 0 bases from V and 9 bases from J, with 12 bases between.

This clone was recorded a few times. This chain joins TRBV10-3 and TRBJ1-2, with D possibly matching TRBD1 (5 bases). V lost 10 bases to trimming and J lost 6 bases, with 21 bases between them. This CDR3 is built from 14 residues. Germline-derived CDR1 and CDR2 are ENHRY and SYGVKD. The CDR3 DNA reads TGTGCCACCACGCAATCGACAGATTATAATGGCTACACCTTC. Translating it yields CATTQSTDYNGYTF.

The chain links TRBV6-6 to TRBJ2-5; a weak D match, TRBD1 (6 bases). From germline, CDR1 is MNHNY and CDR2 SVGAGI (reference sequence). The CDR3 loop spans 16 amino acids. V was shortened by 2 bases and J by 4 bases, with 17 bases between the two germline ends. CDR3 in DNA: TGTGCCAGCAGTTACCCAACAGGGTTTGGGGCAGAGACCCAGTACTTC. This sequence encodes CASSYPTGFGAETQYF.